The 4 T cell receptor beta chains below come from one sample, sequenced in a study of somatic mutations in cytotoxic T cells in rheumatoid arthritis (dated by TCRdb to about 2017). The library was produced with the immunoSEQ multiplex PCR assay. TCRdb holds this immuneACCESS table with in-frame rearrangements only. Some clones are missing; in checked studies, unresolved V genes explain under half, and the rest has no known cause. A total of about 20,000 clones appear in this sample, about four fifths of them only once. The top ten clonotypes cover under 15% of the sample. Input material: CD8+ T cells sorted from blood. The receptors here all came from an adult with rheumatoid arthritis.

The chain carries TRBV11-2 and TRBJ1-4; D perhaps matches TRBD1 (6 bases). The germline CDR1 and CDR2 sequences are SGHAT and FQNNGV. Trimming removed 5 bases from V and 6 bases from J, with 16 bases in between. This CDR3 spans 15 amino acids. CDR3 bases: TGTGCCAGCAGCCCCCGGGGGGGGCCGGATGAAAAACTGTTTTTT. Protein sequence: CASSPRGGPDEKLFF.

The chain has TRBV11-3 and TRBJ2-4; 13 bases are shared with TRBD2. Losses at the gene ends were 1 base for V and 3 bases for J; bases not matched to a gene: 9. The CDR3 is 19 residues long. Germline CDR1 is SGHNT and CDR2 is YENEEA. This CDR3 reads CASSLGIGTSGMGKNIQYF. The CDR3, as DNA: TGTGCCAGCAGCTTAGGGATCGGGACTAGCGGGATGGGCAAAAACATTCAGTACTTC.

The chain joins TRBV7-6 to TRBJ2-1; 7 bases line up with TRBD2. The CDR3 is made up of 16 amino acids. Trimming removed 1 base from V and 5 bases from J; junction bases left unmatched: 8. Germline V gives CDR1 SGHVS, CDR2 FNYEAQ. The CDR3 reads CASSLGGGRAHNEQFF. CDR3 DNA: TGTGCCAGCAGCTTAGGGGGTGGGAGGGCCCACAATGAGCAGTTCTTC.

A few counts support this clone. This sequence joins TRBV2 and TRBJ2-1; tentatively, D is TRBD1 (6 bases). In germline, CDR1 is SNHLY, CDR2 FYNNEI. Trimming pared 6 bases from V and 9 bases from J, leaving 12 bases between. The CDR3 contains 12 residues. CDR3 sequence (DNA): TGTGCCAGCAGATCGACAGGAGGTGAGCAGTTCTTC. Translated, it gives CASRSTGGEQFF.